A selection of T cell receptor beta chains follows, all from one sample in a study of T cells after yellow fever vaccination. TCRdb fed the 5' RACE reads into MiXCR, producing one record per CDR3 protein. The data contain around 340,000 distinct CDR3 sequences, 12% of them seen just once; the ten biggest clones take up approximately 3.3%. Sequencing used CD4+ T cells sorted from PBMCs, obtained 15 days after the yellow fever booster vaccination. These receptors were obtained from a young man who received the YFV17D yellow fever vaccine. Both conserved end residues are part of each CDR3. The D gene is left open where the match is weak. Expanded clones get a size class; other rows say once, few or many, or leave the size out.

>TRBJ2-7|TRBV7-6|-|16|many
TGTGCCAGCAGCTTACGTTCAGGGGCCGGGACCTACGAGCAGTACTTC
CASSLRSGAGTYEQYF
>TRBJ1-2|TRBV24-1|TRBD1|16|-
TGTGCCACCAGTGATTCTCGGACAGGGGGATTTGGTGGCTACACCTTC
CATSDSRTGGFGGYTF
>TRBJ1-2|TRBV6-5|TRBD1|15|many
TGTGCCAGCAGCCTACAGGGGGATCTGCACTATGGCTACACCTTC
CASSLQGDLHYGYTF
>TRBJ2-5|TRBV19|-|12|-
TGTGCCAGTAGCGAGGGTCAAGAGACCCAGTACTTC
CASSEGQETQYF
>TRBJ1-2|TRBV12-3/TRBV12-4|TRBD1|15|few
TGTGCCAGCACCTTGCGGGGGCCGACAGGGAAAGGCTACACCTTC
CASTLRGPTGKGYTF
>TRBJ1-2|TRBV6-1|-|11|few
TGTGCCAGCAGTGAGGGCTATGGCTACACCTTC
CASSEGYGYTF
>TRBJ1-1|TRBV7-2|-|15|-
TGTGCCAGCAGCTTAGTCCCCCGAGGCAACACTGAAGCTTTCTTT
CASSLVPRGNTEAFF
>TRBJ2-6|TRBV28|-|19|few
TGTGCCAGCAGTTCCCCAGGGTTTAGTGTGAAATCTGGGGCCAACGTCCTGACTTTC
CASSSPGFSVKSGANVLTF
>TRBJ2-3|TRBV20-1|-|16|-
TGCAGTGCTAGGTTGCCCGGACAGATTAGCACAGATACGCAGTATTTT
CSARLPGQISTDTQYF
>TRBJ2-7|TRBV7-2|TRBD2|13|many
TGTGCCAGCAGCTTTAGCGGGGGGGACGAGCAGTACTTC
CASSFSGGDEQYF
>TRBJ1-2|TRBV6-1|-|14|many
TGTGCCAGCAGTGAAGCGCTCGGGGATTCTGGCTACACCTTC
CASSEALGDSGYTF
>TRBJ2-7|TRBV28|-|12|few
TGTGCCAGCAGTTTACGTGCCTACGAGCAGTACTTC
CASSLRAYEQYF
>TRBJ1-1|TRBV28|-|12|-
TGTGCCAGCAGGGTAGGAGGGGCCGAAGCTTTCTTT
CASRVGGAEAFF
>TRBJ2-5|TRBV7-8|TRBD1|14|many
TGTGCCAGCAGCTTCGACAGGGGGCGGGAGACCCAGTACTTC
CASSFDRGRETQYF
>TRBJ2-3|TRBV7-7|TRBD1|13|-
TGTGCTAGCAGCTTAATGGGACAGGGTCTGCAGTATTTT
CASSLMGQGLQYF
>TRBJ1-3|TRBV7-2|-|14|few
TGTGCCAGCAGCTGGGGACTTTCTGGAAACACCATATATTTT
CASSWGLSGNTIYF
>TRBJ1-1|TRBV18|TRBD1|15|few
TGTGCCAGCTCACTCGCCGGGACAGGGGTTACTGAAGCTTTCTTT
CASSLAGTGVTEAFF
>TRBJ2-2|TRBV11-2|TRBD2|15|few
TGTGCCAGCAGCGCAGGACTAGTGAACACCGGGGAGCTGTTTTTT
CASSAGLVNTGELFF
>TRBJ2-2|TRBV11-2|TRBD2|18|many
TGTGCCAGCAGCTTAGGGCGGACTAGCGTGACGAACACCGGGGAGCTGTTTTTT
CASSLGRTSVTNTGELFF
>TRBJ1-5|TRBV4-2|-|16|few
TGTGCCAGCAGCCAAGATCGCGGGGATGTTAGTCAGCCCCAGCATTTT
CASSQDRGDVSQPQHF
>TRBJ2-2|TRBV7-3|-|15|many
TGTGCCAGCAGCTTAACGGGAGAGAACACCGGGGAGCTGTTTTTT
CASSLTGENTGELFF
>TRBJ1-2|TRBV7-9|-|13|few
TGTGCCAGCAGCCGGGACAAAAACTATGGCTACACCTTC
CASSRDKNYGYTF
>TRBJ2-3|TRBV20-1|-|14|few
TGCAGTGCTAGTGAGGGAAGCACGACAGATACGCAGTATTTT
CSASEGSTTDTQYF
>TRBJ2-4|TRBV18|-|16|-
TGTGCCAGCTCACCCCTGGAGGGGCTAGCCAAAAACATTCAGTACTTC
CASSPLEGLAKNIQYF
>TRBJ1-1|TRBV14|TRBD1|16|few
TGTGCCAGCAGCGCACTGACAGGGTGGCAGAACACTGAAGCTTTCTTT
CASSALTGWQNTEAFF
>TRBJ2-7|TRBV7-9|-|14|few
TGTGCCAGCAGCTTCTGGGGTCCGGGCTACGAGCAGTACTTC
CASSFWGPGYEQYF
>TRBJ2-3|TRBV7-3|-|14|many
TGTGCCAGCAGCTTCGGGCTTAGCACAGATACGCAGTATTTT
CASSFGLSTDTQYF
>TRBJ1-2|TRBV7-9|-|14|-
TGTGCCAGCAGCTTAGCGCGGTTTCGCTATGGCTACACCTTC
CASSLARFRYGYTF
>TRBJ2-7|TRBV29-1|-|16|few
TGCAGCGCCTCGGGACGGGACGGCGGAGTTGATGGCGAGCAGTACTTC
CSASGRDGGVDGEQYF
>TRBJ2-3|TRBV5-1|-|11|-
TGCGCCAGCAGCATGGACCGGGTTCTCCAATTT
CASSMDRVLQF
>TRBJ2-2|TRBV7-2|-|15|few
TGTGCCAGCAGCTTGATCCAGGGGGGCACCGGGGAGCTGTTTTTT
CASSLIQGGTGELFF
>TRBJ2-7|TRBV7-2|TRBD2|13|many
TGTGCCAGCAGCTTGGGACTAGAGTACGAGCAGTACTTC
CASSLGLEYEQYF
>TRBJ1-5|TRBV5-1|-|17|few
TGCGCCAGCAGCTGCTTGGCGTCCGGGGGGACCGGATTGGCCCAGCATTTT
CASSCLASGGTGLAQHF
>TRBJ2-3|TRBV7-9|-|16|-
TGTGCCAGCAGCCCAGCAGGGGCAGGCGGCACAGATACGCAGTATTTT
CASSPAGAGGTDTQYF
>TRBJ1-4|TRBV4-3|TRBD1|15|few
TGCGCCAGCAGCCAAGATGGAGACAGGGATGAAAAACTGTTTTTT
CASSQDGDRDEKLFF
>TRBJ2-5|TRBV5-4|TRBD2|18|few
TGTGCCAGCAGCTTGGCGGGACTAGCCCGCCCAACGCAAGAGACCCAGTACTTC
CASSLAGLARPTQETQYF
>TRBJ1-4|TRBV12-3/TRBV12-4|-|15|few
TGTGCCAGCAGTTTAGAAAAGTGGGATAATGAAAAACTGTTTTTT
CASSLEKWDNEKLFF
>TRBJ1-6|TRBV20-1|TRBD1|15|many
TGCAGTGCTACTACAGCCGGGACAGGGCGCTCACCCCTCCACTTT
CSATTAGTGRSPLHF
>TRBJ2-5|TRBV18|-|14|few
TGTGCCAGCTCACCATTGGTCACGCAAGAGACCCAGTACTTC
CASSPLVTQETQYF
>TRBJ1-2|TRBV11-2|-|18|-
TGTGCCAGCAGCTTACTGGGCAGGGGCAAGACTTTTAACTATGGCTACACCTTC
CASSLLGRGKTFNYGYTF
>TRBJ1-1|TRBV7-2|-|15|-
TGTGCCAGCAGCTTACTAACTTACTGGGGCACTGAAGCTTTCTTT
CASSLLTYWGTEAFF
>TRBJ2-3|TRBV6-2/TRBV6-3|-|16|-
TGTGCCAGCAGTACTACAGCCGTTCCTAGCACAGATACGCAGTATTTT
CASSTTAVPSTDTQYF
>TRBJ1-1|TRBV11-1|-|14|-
TGTGCCAGCAGCCAGACCCCCAAGGACACTGAAGCTTTCTTT
CASSQTPKDTEAFF
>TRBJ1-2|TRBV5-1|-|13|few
TGCGCCAGCAGCTTGGACAGGATCTATGGCTACACCTTC
CASSLDRIYGYTF
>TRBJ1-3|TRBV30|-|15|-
TGTGCCTGGGCAGGGCTAGGGAGCTCTGGAAACACCATATATTTT
CAWAGLGSSGNTIYF
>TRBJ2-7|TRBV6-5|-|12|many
TGTGCCAGCAGTGGCCGGGACTACGAGCAGTACTTC
CASSGRDYEQYF
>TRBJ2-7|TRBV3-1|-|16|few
TGTGCCAGCAGCCAAGCGGCGTGGAGGAGCTCCTACGAGCAGTACTTC
CASSQAAWRSSYEQYF
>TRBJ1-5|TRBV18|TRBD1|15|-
TGTGCCAGCTCCCTCTCGGACAGGGGGGTTCAGCCCCAGCATTTT
CASSLSDRGVQPQHF